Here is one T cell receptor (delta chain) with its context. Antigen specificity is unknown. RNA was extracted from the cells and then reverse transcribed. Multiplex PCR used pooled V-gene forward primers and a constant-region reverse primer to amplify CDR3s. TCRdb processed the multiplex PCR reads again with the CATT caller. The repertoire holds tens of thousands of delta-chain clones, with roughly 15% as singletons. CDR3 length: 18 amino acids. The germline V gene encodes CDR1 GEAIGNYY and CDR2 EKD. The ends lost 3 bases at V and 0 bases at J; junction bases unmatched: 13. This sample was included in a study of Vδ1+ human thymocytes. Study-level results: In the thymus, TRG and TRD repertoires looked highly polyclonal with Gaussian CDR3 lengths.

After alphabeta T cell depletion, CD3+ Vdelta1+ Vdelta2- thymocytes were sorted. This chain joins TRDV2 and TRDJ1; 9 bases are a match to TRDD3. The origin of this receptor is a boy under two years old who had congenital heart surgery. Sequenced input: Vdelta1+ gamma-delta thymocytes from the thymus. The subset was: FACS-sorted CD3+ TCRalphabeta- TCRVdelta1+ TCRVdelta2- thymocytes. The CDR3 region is CACDPDWGTPENTDKLIF. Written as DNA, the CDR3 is TGTGCCTGTGACCCCGACTGGGGGACACCCGAGAACACCGATAAACTCATCTTT.